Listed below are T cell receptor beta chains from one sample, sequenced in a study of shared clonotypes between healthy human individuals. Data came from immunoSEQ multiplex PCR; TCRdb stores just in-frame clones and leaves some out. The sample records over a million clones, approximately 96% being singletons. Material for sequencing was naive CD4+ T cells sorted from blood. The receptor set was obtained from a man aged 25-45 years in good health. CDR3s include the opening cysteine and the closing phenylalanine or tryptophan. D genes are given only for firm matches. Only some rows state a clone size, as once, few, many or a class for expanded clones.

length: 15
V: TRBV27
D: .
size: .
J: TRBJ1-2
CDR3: CASSLQFDRFLGYTF
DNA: TGTGCCAGCAGTTTACAGTTTGACAGGTTTCTCGGCTACACCTTC

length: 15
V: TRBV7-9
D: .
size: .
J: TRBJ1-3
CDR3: CASSLAEGRANTIYF
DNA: TGTGCCAGCAGCTTAGCGGAGGGTCGGGCGAACACCATATATTTT

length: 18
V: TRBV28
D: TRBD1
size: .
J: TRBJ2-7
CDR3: CASSFDRGRRFGFYEQYF
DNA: TGTGCCAGCAGTTTCGACAGGGGGCGGCGTTTTGGTTTCTACGAGCAGTACTTC

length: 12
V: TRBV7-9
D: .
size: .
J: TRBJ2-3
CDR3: CASSSDSDTQYF
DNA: TGTGCCAGCAGCTCCGATTCTGATACGCAGTATTTT

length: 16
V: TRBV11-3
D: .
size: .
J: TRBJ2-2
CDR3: CASSPGHDKNTGELFF
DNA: TGTGCCAGCAGCCCGGGACACGATAAGAACACCGGGGAGCTGTTTTTT

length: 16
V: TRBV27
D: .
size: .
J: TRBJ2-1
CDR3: CASSSERAYRAGEQFF
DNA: TGTGCCAGCAGCTCCGAACGGGCGTACAGGGCCGGGGAGCAGTTCTTC

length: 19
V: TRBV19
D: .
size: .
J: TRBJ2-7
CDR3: CASSIDPIKEGDLSYEQYF
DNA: TGTGCCAGTAGTATAGATCCGATTAAGGAGGGGGACTTATCCTACGAGCAGTACTTC

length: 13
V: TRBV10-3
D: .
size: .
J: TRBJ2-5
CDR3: CAISTSDQGAQYF
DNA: TGTGCCATCAGCACTAGCGATCAGGGGGCCCAGTACTTC

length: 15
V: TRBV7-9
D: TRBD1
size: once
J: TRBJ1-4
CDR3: CASSSNRGANEKLFF
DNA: TGTGCCAGCAGCTCAAACAGGGGGGCTAATGAAAAACTGTTTTTT

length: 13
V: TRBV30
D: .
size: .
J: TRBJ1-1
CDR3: CAWSVQGSAEAFF
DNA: TGTGCCTGGAGTGTCCAGGGTTCCGCTGAAGCTTTCTTT

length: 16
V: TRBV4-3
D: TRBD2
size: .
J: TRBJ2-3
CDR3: CASSPRLAGGTDTQYF
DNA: TGCGCCAGCAGCCCCCGACTAGCGGGAGGTACAGATACGCAGTATTTT

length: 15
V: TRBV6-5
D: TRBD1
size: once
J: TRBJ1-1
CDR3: CASSYPGQMNTEAFF
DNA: TGTGCCAGCAGTTACCCGGGACAGATGAACACTGAAGCTTTCTTT

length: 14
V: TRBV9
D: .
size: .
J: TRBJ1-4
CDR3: CASSVAAGDEKLFF
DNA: TGTGCCAGCAGCGTAGCAGCCGGGGATGAAAAACTGTTTTTT

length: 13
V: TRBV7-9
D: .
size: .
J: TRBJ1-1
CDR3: CASIPPENTEAFF
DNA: TGTGCCAGCATACCCCCAGAGAACACTGAAGCTTTCTTT

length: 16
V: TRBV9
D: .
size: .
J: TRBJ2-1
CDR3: CASSVVGVGLVGEQFF
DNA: TGTGCCAGCAGCGTAGTAGGGGTGGGGCTTGTAGGTGAGCAGTTCTTC

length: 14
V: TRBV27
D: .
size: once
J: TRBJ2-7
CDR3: CASSGLTSSYEQYF
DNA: TGTGCCAGCAGTGGACTAACGAGCTCCTACGAGCAGTACTTC

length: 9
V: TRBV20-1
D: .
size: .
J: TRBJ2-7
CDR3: CSTGGEQYF
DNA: TGCAGTACGGGCGGGGAGCAGTACTTC

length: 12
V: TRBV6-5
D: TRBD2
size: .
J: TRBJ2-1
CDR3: CAIGTSRPEQFF
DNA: TGTGCCATAGGGACTAGCCGGCCTGAGCAGTTCTTC

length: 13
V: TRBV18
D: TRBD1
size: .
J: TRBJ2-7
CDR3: CASSPGTDYEQYF
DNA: TGTGCCAGCTCCCCGGGGACAGATTACGAGCAGTACTTC

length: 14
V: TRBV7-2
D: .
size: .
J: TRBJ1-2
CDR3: CASSLNQAGYGYTF
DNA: TGTGCCAGCAGCTTAAACCAGGCCGGCTATGGCTACACCTTC

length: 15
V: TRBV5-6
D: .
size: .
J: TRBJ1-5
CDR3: CASSLGARGNQPQHF
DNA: TGTGCCAGCAGCTTGGGGGCGAGGGGCAATCAGCCCCAGCATTTT

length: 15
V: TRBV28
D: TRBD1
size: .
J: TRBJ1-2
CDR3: CASSPGDRGVHGYTF
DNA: TGTGCCAGCAGTCCTGGGGACAGGGGCGTTCATGGCTACACCTTC

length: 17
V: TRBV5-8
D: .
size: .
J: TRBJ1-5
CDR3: CASSWGDDGYSNQPQHF
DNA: TGTGCCAGCAGCTGGGGGGACGATGGGTATAGCAATCAGCCCCAGCATTTT

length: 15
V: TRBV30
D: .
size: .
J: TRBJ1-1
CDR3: CAWSRRRESGTEAFF
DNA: TGTGCCTGGAGTAGGAGAAGGGAGAGCGGCACTGAAGCTTTCTTT

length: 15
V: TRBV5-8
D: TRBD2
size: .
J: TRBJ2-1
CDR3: CASTFSGRAYNEQFF
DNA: TGTGCCAGCACCTTTAGCGGGAGGGCCTACAATGAGCAGTTCTTC

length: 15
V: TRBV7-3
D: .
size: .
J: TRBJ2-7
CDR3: CASSLTSGRQYEQYF
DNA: TGTGCCAGCAGCTTAACTAGCGGCCGCCAGTACGAGCAGTACTTC

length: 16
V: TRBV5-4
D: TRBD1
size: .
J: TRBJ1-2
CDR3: CASSFGQGARTYGYTF
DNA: TGTGCCAGCAGCTTCGGACAGGGGGCGCGCACCTATGGCTACACCTTC

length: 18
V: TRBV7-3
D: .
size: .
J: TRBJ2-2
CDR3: CASSTRGLGAANTGELFF
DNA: TGTGCCAGCAGCACAAGGGGCCTCGGGGCCGCGAACACCGGGGAGCTGTTTTTT

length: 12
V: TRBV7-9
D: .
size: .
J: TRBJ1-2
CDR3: CASSFARASYTF
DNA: TGTGCCAGCAGCTTCGCCCGGGCAAGCTACACCTTC

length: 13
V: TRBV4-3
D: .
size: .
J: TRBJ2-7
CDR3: CASSRGQTYEQYF
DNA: TGCGCCAGCAGCCGAGGACAGACCTACGAGCAGTACTTC

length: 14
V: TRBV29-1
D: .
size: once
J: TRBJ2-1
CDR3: CSVDGKASTIGQFF
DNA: TGCAGCGTTGACGGGAAGGCGTCAACGATAGGGCAGTTCTTC

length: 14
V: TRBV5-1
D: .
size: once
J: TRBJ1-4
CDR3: CASSLDQPNEKLFF
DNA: TGCGCCAGCAGCTTGGATCAGCCTAATGAAAAACTGTTTTTT

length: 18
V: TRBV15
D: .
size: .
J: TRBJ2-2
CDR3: CATSRRHGPRGSPGELFF
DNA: TGTGCCACCAGCAGGAGACACGGACCCCGCGGCTCCCCCGGGGAGCTGTTTTTT

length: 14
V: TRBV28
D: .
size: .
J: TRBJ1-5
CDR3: CASSFQGRDQPQHF
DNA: TGTGCCAGCAGTTTTCAGGGGCGCGATCAGCCCCAGCATTTT

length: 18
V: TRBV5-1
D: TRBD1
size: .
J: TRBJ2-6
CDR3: CASSVSLQGGAGANVLTF
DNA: TGCGCCAGCAGCGTTTCCCTACAAGGGGGCGCTGGGGCCAACGTCCTGACTTTC

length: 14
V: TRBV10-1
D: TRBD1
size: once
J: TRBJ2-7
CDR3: CASSEGTGGYEQYF
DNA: TGCGCCAGCAGTGAGGGGACAGGGGGCTACGAGCAGTACTTC

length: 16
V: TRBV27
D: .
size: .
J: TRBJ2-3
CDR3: CASSFRDRSSVDTQYF
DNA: TGTGCCAGCAGTTTCCGGGACCGGTCGTCGGTAGATACGCAGTATTTT

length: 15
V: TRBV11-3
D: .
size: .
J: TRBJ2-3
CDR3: CASSSGGPRTDTQYF
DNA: TGTGCCAGCAGCTCAGGAGGGCCTAGAACAGATACGCAGTATTTT

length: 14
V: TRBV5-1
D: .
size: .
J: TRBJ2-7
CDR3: CASSLGPTDYEQYF
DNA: TGCGCCAGCAGCCTGGGACCCACGGACTACGAGCAGTACTTC

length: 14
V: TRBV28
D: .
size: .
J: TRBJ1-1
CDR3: CASSLGVKNTEAFF
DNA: TGTGCCAGCAGTTTAGGGGTTAAGAACACTGAAGCTTTCTTT

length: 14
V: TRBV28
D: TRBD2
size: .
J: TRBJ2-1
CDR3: CASSRLADYNEQFF
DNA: TGTGCCAGCAGTAGACTAGCGGATTACAATGAGCAGTTCTTC

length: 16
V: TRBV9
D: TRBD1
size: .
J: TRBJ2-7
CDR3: CASSVAPGTGWYEQYF
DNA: TGTGCCAGCAGCGTAGCCCCCGGGACAGGGTGGTACGAGCAGTACTTC

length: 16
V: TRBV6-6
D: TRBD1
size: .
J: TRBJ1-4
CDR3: CASSTTGGRTNEKLFF
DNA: TGTGCCAGCAGTACGACAGGGGGCAGAACTAATGAAAAACTGTTTTTT

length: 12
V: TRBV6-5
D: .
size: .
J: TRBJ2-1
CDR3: CASGGSYNEQFF
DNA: TGTGCCAGCGGGGGGAGTTACAATGAGCAGTTCTTC

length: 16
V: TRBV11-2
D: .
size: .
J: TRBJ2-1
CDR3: CASSLEYGSSYNEQFF
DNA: TGTGCCAGCAGCTTAGAATACGGTAGCTCCTACAATGAGCAGTTCTTC

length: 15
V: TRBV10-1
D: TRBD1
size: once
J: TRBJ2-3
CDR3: CASSTGTGITDTQYF
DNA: TGCGCCAGCAGTACCGGGACAGGGATCACAGATACGCAGTATTTT

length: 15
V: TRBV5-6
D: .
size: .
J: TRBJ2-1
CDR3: CASTLGVSSYNEQFF
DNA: TGTGCCAGCACCCTTGGCGTGAGCTCCTACAATGAGCAGTTCTTC

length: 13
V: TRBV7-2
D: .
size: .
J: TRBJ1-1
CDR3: CASSRTGFTEAFF
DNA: TGTGCCAGCAGTCGTACAGGGTTCACTGAAGCTTTCTTT